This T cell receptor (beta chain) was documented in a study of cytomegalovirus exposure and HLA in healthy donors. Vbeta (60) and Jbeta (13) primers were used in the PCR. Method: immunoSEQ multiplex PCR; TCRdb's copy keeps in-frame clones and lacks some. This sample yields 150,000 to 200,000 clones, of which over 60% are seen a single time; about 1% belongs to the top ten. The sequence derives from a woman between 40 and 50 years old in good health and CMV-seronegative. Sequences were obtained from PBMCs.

CDR3 region: CASSSEHYEQYF. CDR3 in DNA: TGTGCCAGCAGTAGCGAGCACTACGAGCAGTACTTC. The chain couples TRBV25-1 to TRBJ2-7; no definite D call. Trimming removed 5 bases from V and 3 bases from J, with 8 bases in between. The germline V gene encodes CDR1 MGHDK and CDR2 SYGVNS. The CDR3 is 12 residues long.